This T cell receptor (beta chain) was found in a study of tissue T cells after allogeneic stem cell transplantation. Findings and limits, study-wide: Sampling depth was limited, and the cohort was small and clinically varied. In patients and mice, blood and spleen missed much of tissue repertoire. Motif-based clustering found tissue-specific repertoire signatures shared across patients, though few clones were shared. Within patients, tissue anatomy strongly shaped TCR repertoire composition.

Method: immunoSEQ multiplex PCR; TCRdb's copy keeps in-frame clones and lacks some. This table has fewer than 20,000 clones, approximately 70% appearing once. The germline V gene encodes CDR1 LGHNA and CDR2 YSYQKL. With V trimmed by 1 base and J by 7 bases, 2 bases remained unmatched. This CDR3 is 14 amino acids long. This clone was found a few times. Its antigen is as yet unknown. Gene names denote mouse genes. The read terminates 1 residue before the CDR3 end, so the remaining end is supplied by the germline J gene. This clonotype was sampled from a female BALB/c mouse in good health. These mice share the MHC haplotype H2-d. The source material was spleen. This chain joins TRBV2 and TRBJ2-1; 9 bases match TRBD1. The CDR3 DNA, read in part, is TGTGCCAGCAGCCAAGGGACAGGGGCCGCTGAGCAGTTC. It codes for CASSQGTGAAEQF. The complete CDR3 sequence is CASSQGTGAAEQFF.